Below are 31 T cell receptor beta chains sequenced from a single sample in a study of CD8+CD57+ T cells in acquired aplastic anemia. The use of genomic DNA as template underpinned the TCR beta VDJ and CDR3 profiling. Each CDR3 protein gets one entry after TCRdb re-called the reads with MiXCR. Here the sample spans fewer than 200,000 distinct CDR3 sequences, about 45% being singletons. Patients picked for sequencing had shown CD8+CD57+ cell expansion detected by flow cytometry. Sequencing was done on a sample of sorted CD4+, CD8+, or CD8+CD57+ T cells (not recorded which) from PBMCs. Receptors were obtained from a human donor with aplastic anemia.

As concerns this clonotype: This may be a read error: a much more frequent sequence differs by one nucleotide. V is TRBV16 and J is TRBJ2-7, with D hard to call. From germline, CDR1 is KGHSY and CDR2 FQNENV. This CDR3 has 14 residues. The CDR3 DNA reads TGTGCCAGCAGCCTTTTCGACACAATTTACGAGCAGAACTTC. Its protein product is CASSLFDTIYEQNF.

This clonotype was seen more than once but under ten times. This sequence may be a read error, since a much larger clone differs from it by one base. No conserved phenylalanine or tryptophan ends this CDR3, so it is likely a read error. This chain uses TRBV11-1 with TRBJ2-1; D is ambiguous. V lost 1 base, J lost 0 bases, and 4 bases lay in between. Germline CDR1 reads SGHAT; CDR2 reads FQDESV (reference sequence). There are 14 residues in the CDR3. DNA for the CDR3: TGTGCCAGCAGCTTAGGGACCTCCTACAATGAGCAGTTCCTC. This codes for CASSLGTSYNEQFL.

This clonotype was recorded many times. The chain employs TRBV20-1 and TRBJ2-5; 11 bases are shared with TRBD1. The CDR3 is made up of 15 amino acids. With V trimmed by 3 bases and J by 5 bases, 8 bases remained unmatched. Germline CDR1 DFQATT, CDR2 SNEGSKA (reference sequence). Written as DNA, the CDR3 is TGCAGTGCTAGTTTAAGGACAGGGGGCGCGGAGACCCAGTACTTC. This translates into CSASLRTGGAETQYF.

Many counts were recorded for this clonotype. The genes are TRBV5-1 and TRBJ1-4; D gene uncertain. Germline lookup yields CDR1 SGHRS and CDR2 YFSETQ. V was shortened by 0 bases and J by 2 bases, with 2 bases between the two germline ends. This CDR3 region has 13 residues. Written as DNA, the CDR3 is TGCGCCAGCAGCTTGGAGACTAATGAAAAACTGTTTTTT. This sequence encodes CASSLETNEKLFF.

This clonotype came up a few times. This chain uses TRBV10-3 with TRBJ2-1, with TRBD2 matching over 9 bases. This CDR3 spans 17 amino acids. In germline, CDR1 is ENHRY, CDR2 SYGVKD. With 7 bases clipped from V and 0 bases from J, the junction kept 10 bases outside the gene matches. The CDR3 coding sequence is TGTGCCATCAATCCAGCGGGGGGCCTCAGCTCCTACAATGAGCAGTTCTTC. It yields the protein CAINPAGGLSSYNEQFF.

This clonotype was found many times. The chain carries TRBV5-1 and TRBJ1-2; D is possibly TRBD1 (6 bases). Per germline, CDR1 SGHRS and CDR2 YFSETQ. CDR3 length: 13 amino acids. Trimming took 6 bases from V and 2 from J, leaving 11 bases between them. This CDR3 is CASNPGQNYGYTF. Written as DNA, the CDR3 is TGCGCCAGCAACCCGGGACAAAACTATGGCTACACCTTC.

This clonotype was seen repeatedly, ten times or more. CDR3 DNA: TGTGCCAGCAGCGTAGGCCCCGGTGGAGGCGGTGACTACGAGCAGTACTTC. Protein: CASSVGPGGGGDYEQYF. The chain employs TRBV9 and TRBJ2-7; possible D gene TRBD2, 5 bases. V lost 0 bases and J 3 bases, leaving 19 bases between the germline ends. The CDR3 consists of 17 residues. Germline CDR1 SGDLS, CDR2 YYNGEE.

This clonotype was picked up many times. This chain joins TRBV10-3 and TRBJ2-1; 12 bases map to TRBD2. Germline-derived CDR1 and CDR2 are ENHRY and SYGVKD. Trimming took 7 bases from V and 8 from J; bases not matched to a gene: 6. The CDR3 loop spans 14 amino acids. Here the CDR3 DNA reads TGTGCCATCAAATCTAGCGGGGGGGTGGATGAGCAGTTCTTC. It codes for CAIKSSGGVDEQFF.

Remarks on this clonotype: Germline is not matched at one junction end, which may reflect a read error. The V call is TRBV5-1, the J call TRBJ2-5; no clear D gene. The CDR3 consists of 11 residues. Germline V CDR1 and CDR2: SGHRS, YFSETQ. Here the CDR3 DNA reads TGCGCCGGCAGCTTTCAAGAGACCCAGTACTTC. This translates into CAGSFQETQYF.

The table lists this clonotype with a few counts. The chain joins TRBV15 to TRBJ2-7, with D uncertain. Germline CDR1 reads LNHNV; CDR2 reads YYDKDF (reference sequence). This CDR3 comprises 13 residues. V dropped 0 bases and J dropped 3 bases, with 6 bases sitting between them. CDR3 nucleotides: TGTGCCACCAGCAGAGATGGCATCTACGAGCAGTACTTC. Amino acid sequence: CATSRDGIYEQYF.

Concerning this clonotype itself: Just one base apart from a much larger clone, this may be a read error. V usage is TRBV7-2 and J usage is TRBJ1-5; TRBD1 is a possible D gene (5 bases). Per the germline V gene, CDR1 is SGHTA and CDR2 is FQGNSA. V lost 1 base and J 6 bases, leaving 13 bases between the germline ends. The CDR3 runs 15 residues. DNA for the CDR3: TGTGCCAGCAGCTTAGTGACAGTGGTTGCTCAGCCCCAGCATTTT. Protein sequence: CASSLVTVVAQPQHF.

V and J are TRBV10-1 and TRBJ2-3; 9 nucleotides align to TRBD2. In germline, CDR1 is WNHNN, CDR2 SYGVQD (reference sequence). Trimming at V came to 3 bases and at J to 2 bases, leaving 18 bases not matched to a gene. This CDR3 has 20 amino acids. DNA of the CDR3: TGCGCCAGCAGTGATTACGCCCATCTACTAGCGGGCCAGCCCACAGATACGCAGTATTTT. It encodes CASSDYAHLLAGQPTDTQYF.

DNA of the CDR3: TGTGCCACCAGTTCTGCGCAGGGGCCAGGCGAGACCCAGTACTTC. Translation: CATSSAQGPGETQYF. The chain is built from TRBV24-1 and TRBJ2-5, with D perhaps matching TRBD1 (6 bases). Germline CDR1 and CDR2: KGHDR and SFDVKD. CDR3 length: 15 residues. V was pared by 6 bases and J by 5 bases, with 18 bases between.

This clonotype was detected many times. This chain uses TRBV3-1 with TRBJ2-7, with D unresolved. CDR1 is LGHDT, CDR2 YNNKEL, per germline (reference sequence). V shed 1 base and J shed 2 bases, with 12 bases lying between them. CDR3 length: 15 amino acids. The CDR3 is CASSQGTVLAYEQYF. The CDR3 DNA is TGTGCCAGCAGCCAAGGGACGGTTTTAGCCTACGAGCAGTACTTC.

The V call is TRBV18, the J call TRBJ2-3; 7 nucleotides line up with TRBD1. CDR3 length: 12 residues. The junction had 2 bases not matched to a gene; V was cut back by 8 bases and J by 3 bases. Germline V CDR1 and CDR2: KGHSH, LQKENI. This CDR3 is CASRQGTDTQYF. The CDR3 DNA reads as TGTGCCAGCCGACAGGGAACAGATACGCAGTATTTT.

This chain links TRBV20-1 with TRBJ2-2, with TRBD2 as a possible D gene (7 bases). Germline-derived CDR1 and CDR2 are DFQATT and SNEGSKA (reference sequence). Trimming took 0 bases from V and 0 from J, leaving 11 bases between them. CDR3 length equals 16 residues. CDR3: CSARDRGAANTGELFF. The CDR3 DNA follows: TGCAGTGCTAGAGATCGGGGGGCGGCGAACACCGGGGAGCTGTTTTTT.

This rearrangement joins TRBV14 to TRBJ2-3, with D perhaps being TRBD1 or TRBD2 (6 bases each). Per germline, CDR1 SGHDN and CDR2 FVKESK. This CDR3 contains 17 residues. Trimming cost V 4 bases and J 0 bases, with 17 bases left between them. DNA of the CDR3: TGTGCCAGCAGCCCCATAACCTCGGGGGCCAGCACAGATACGCAGTATTTT. Its translation: CASSPITSGASTDTQYF.

The V and J genes are TRBV29-1 and TRBJ2-7; D tentatively reads TRBD1 or TRBD2 (5 bases each). Germline CDR1 is SQVTM and CDR2 is ANQGSEA. V lost 1 base and J 3 bases, leaving 10 bases between the germline ends. The CDR3 is 13 residues long. The CDR3 is CSVEAGTNYEQYF. The CDR3 DNA reads TGCAGCGTTGAAGCCGGGACCAACTACGAGCAGTACTTC.

This clonotype was seen at least ten times. The chain joins TRBV9 to TRBJ2-1, with a possible D match to TRBD2 (6 bases). The CDR3 loop spans 15 amino acids. Per germline, CDR1 SGDLS and CDR2 YYNGEE. V lost 0 bases to trimming and J lost 5 bases, with 12 bases between them. CDR3 nucleotide sequence: TGTGCCAGCAGCGTAGCTAGCGTTCGGGACAATGAGCAGTTCTTC. This sequence encodes CASSVASVRDNEQFF.

This clonotype appeared a few times. The V and J genes are TRBV24-1 and TRBJ2-2, with 8 bases that match TRBD2. J lost 9 bases, V lost 7 bases, and 6 bases had no gene match. CDR3 length: 13 residues. CDR1 KGHDR and CDR2 SFDVKD come from the germline V gene. The CDR3 coding sequence is TGTGCCACCAGCAACCGGGGGGGACGGGAGCTGTTTTTT. This encodes CATSNRGGRELFF.

This sequence joins TRBV20-1 and TRBJ1-2, with D maybe TRBD1 (6 bases). The V end lost 5 bases, the J end lost 4 bases, and 14 bases lay between the germline ends. The CDR3 extends over 13 amino acids. The V gene's germline CDR1 is DFQATT and CDR2 SNEGSKA (reference sequence). The CDR3 loop reads CSAPKTGTYGYTF. The DNA of the CDR3 is TGCAGTGCTCCCAAGACAGGTACCTATGGCTACACCTTC.

The chain joins TRBV10-3 to TRBJ2-1, with 11 bases that match TRBD2. V lost 5 bases, J lost 8 bases, and 8 bases stayed unmatched. The CDR3 has 15 residues. In germline, CDR1 is ENHRY, CDR2 SYGVKD. CDR3 sequence reads: CAISRTSGSPHEQFF. CDR3 nucleotide sequence: TGTGCCATCAGTCGAACTAGCGGGAGTCCCCATGAGCAGTTCTTC.

This clonotype was detected a few times. The genes are TRBV10-3 and TRBJ2-5; 8 positions agree with TRBD2. Germline V gives CDR1 ENHRY, CDR2 SYGVKD. This CDR3 spans 18 amino acids. Unmatched junction bases numbered 15, after V lost 3 bases and J lost 3 bases. CDR3: CAISDVGSGKPGEETQYF. The CDR3 nucleotides are TGTGCCATCAGTGATGTTGGTAGCGGGAAACCAGGGGAAGAGACCCAGTACTTC.

As to this clonotype: A clone one base away is much larger, so this may be a read error. The V call is TRBV11-2, the J call TRBJ2-1, with D uncertain. The germline gives CDR1 SGHAT, CDR2 FQNNGV. The CDR3 runs 16 residues. Deletions cut 4 bases from V and 5 bases from J, with 18 bases between. The CDR3 DNA sequence: TGTGCCAGCAGCTCCATTACAGTTGGCTGTAACAATGAGCAGTTCTTC. Its translation is CASSSITVGCNNEQFF. Together with reference TRBV11-2 and TRBJ2-1, the CDR3 gives the full variable domain: EAGVAQSPRYKIIEKRQSVAFWCNPISGHATLYWYQQILGQGPKLLIQFQNNGVVDDSQLPKDRFSAERLKGVDSTLKIQPAKLEDSAVYLCASSSITVGCNNEQFFGPGTRLTVL.

Notes on this clonotype: Relative to the germline gene, one junction end is altered; a read error may explain this. The chain links TRBV6-1 to TRBJ2-6; TRBD1 agrees at 9 bases. This CDR3 has 18 residues. From germline, CDR1 is MNHNS and CDR2 SASEGT. CDR3 protein: CASSRTGGRYSGANALTF. CDR3 nucleotide sequence: TGTGCCAGCAGTCGTACAGGGGGCAGGTACTCTGGGGCCAACGCCCTGACTTTC.

This clonotype has a count of ten or more. The chain recombines TRBV19 with TRBJ2-3; D gene uncertain. Trimming pared 1 base from V and 5 bases from J, leaving 10 bases between. CDR3 length: 14 amino acids. CDR1 is LNHDA, CDR2 SQIVND, per germline (reference sequence). The DNA for the CDR3 is TGTGCCAGTAGTATAGCGGCTATGAAAGATACGCAGTATTTT. Its translation: CASSIAAMKDTQYF.

The chain uses TRBV7-2 and TRBJ1-2; D is ambiguous. The CDR3 is 13 amino acids. The germline V and J ends were trimmed by 1 base and 4 bases, with 7 bases remaining between them. The germline gives CDR1 SGHTA, CDR2 FQGNSA. The DNA of the CDR3 is TGTGCCAGCAGCTTAGGGAGGTCCTATGGCTACACCTTC. Translated: CASSLGRSYGYTF.

Many counts were recorded for this clonotype. The J gene is TRBJ1-6, the V gene TRBV10-3; 8 bases align to TRBD1. Looked up from germline, CDR1 is ENHRY and CDR2 is SYGVKD. With 6 bases clipped from V and 2 bases from J, the junction kept 3 bases outside the gene matches. The CDR3 totals 15 residues. The CDR3 DNA follows: TGTGCCATCAGGACAGGGGAGGCCTATAATTCACCCCTCCACTTT. This codes for CAIRTGEAYNSPLHF.

This clonotype has ten or more counts. This CDR3 is CASGTGGSYNEQFF. As DNA, the CDR3 is TGTGCCAGTGGGACAGGGGGCTCCTACAATGAGCAGTTCTTC. This sequence joins TRBV2 and TRBJ2-1; 11 positions match TRBD1. With 9 bases clipped from V and 0 bases from J, the junction kept 1 base outside the gene matches. Germline V gene sequence: CDR1 SNHLY, CDR2 FYNNEI. This CDR3 region has 14 residues.

This clonotype was detected many times. This chain links TRBV5-6 with TRBJ2-3; 10 bases line up with TRBD1. Germline V gene lookup returns CDR1 SGHDT and CDR2 YYEEEE. The CDR3 consists of 18 residues. Trimming removed 0 bases from V and 1 base from J; junction bases left unmatched: 8. In nucleotides, the CDR3 is TGTGCCAGCAGCTTGGGGGGGACAGGGGTTTTTGGCACAGATACGCAGTATTTT. It codes for CASSLGGTGVFGTDTQYF.

As regards this clonotype: Germline is not matched at one junction end, which may reflect a read error. Written as DNA, the CDR3 is TGTGCCAGCAGCTTAGGAATGGGTGAGCAGTTCTTC. This encodes CASSLGMGEQFF. V gene TRBV5-3 combines with J gene TRBJ2-7; D remains ambiguous. With the DNA end fitting TRBJ2-1 better, the J assignment may be wrong. TRBV5-3 is noted as an ORF with a role that remains uncertain. There are 12 residues in the CDR3.